The 16 T cell receptor beta chains below come from one sample, sequenced in a study of blood T cell repertoires in COVID-19. Sequencing was performed with immunoSEQ multiplex PCR; in TCRdb, only in-frame clones are kept and a portion is missing. The sample yields tens of thousands of clones, 90% seen once. Sample: peripheral blood. The receptors here all came from a human donor in a cohort sampled during active COVID-19.

This clone has a handful of counts. The gene calls are TRBV11-2 and TRBJ2-7; D is ambiguous. The V gene's germline CDR1 is SGHAT and CDR2 FQNNGV. The CDR3 contains 15 residues. The V end lost 3 bases, the J end lost 2 bases, and 14 bases lay between the germline ends. CDR3 protein: CASSFVAVGPYEQYF. The DNA of the CDR3 is TGTGCCAGCAGCTTTGTGGCCGTGGGCCCCTACGAGCAGTACTTC.

This clone was observed a few times. This chain links TRBV28 with TRBJ2-7, with a weak D call TRBD2 (6 bases). Germline V gene data show CDR1 as MDHEN and CDR2 as SYDVKM. V shed 4 bases and J shed 0 bases, with 13 bases lying between them. The CDR3 covers 15 residues. DNA for the CDR3: TGTGCCAGCAGTTCGGTGGGGGGTAGCTCCTACGAGCAGTACTTC. Residues: CASSSVGGSSYEQYF. Combining the CDR3 with reference TRBV28 and TRBJ2-7 gives the whole variable domain DVKVTQSSRYLVKRTGEKVFLECVQDMDHENMFWYRQDPGLGLRLIYFSYDVKMKEKGDIPEGYSVSREKKERFSLILESASTNQTSMYLCASSSVGGSSYEQYFGPGTRLTVT.

The chain uses TRBV10-2 and TRBJ1-2, with D perhaps matching TRBD1 (6 bases). The CDR3 spans 12 residues. In germline, CDR1 is WSHSY, CDR2 SAAADI. V lost 8 bases, J lost 8 bases, and 15 bases lay in between. As DNA, the CDR3 is TGCGCCAGCTTCTACAGGGATAGAGGCTACACCTTC. Amino acids: CASFYRDRGYTF.

This clone was detected once. The chain employs TRBV18 and TRBJ1-2; TRBD1 might be the D (5 bases). The CDR3 spans 16 residues. Germline CDR1 and CDR2: KGHSH and LQKENI. V was shortened by 5 bases and J by 0 bases, with 16 bases between the two germline ends. CDR3 in amino acids: CASSSGLPSANYGYTF. For the CDR3, the DNA is TGTGCCAGCTCATCGGGACTCCCTTCAGCTAACTATGGCTACACCTTC.

The J gene is TRBJ1-5, the V gene TRBV30; D possibly corresponds to TRBD1 (5 bases). The V gene lost 4 bases and the J gene lost 2 bases, with 15 bases spanning the gap. The CDR3 is 15 amino acids. CDR1 GTSNPN and CDR2 SVGIG come from the germline V gene (reference sequence). CDR3 nucleotides: TGTGCCTGGACCCCGTCAGGGTCCGGCAATCAGCCCCAGCATTTT. Translating it yields CAWTPSGSGNQPQHF. Together with reference TRBV30 and TRBJ1-5, the CDR3 gives the full variable domain: SQTIHQWPATLVQPVGSPLSLECTVEGTSNPNLYWYRQAAGRGLQLLFYSVGIGQISSEVPQNLSASRPQDRQFILSSKKLLLSDSGFYLCAWTPSGSGNQPQHFGDGTRLSIL.

This chain links TRBV6-6 with TRBJ2-3; 10 bases line up with TRBD2. Germline V gene sequence: CDR1 MNHNY, CDR2 SVGAGI (reference sequence). Trimming cost V 6 bases and J 2 bases; bases outside gene matches: 5. The CDR3 spans 15 residues. For the CDR3, the DNA is TGTGCCAGCAGGAAGGGACTAGCGATCACAGATACGCAGTATTTT. Its protein product is CASRKGLAITDTQYF.

V is TRBV6-5 and J is TRBJ1-1; tentative D call: TRBD1 (5 bases). Trimming took off 5 bases at V and 7 bases at J, with 20 bases between the two ends. CDR1 and CDR2 from the germline V gene are MNHEY and SVGAGI. CDR3 length: 15 residues. CDR3 bases: TGTGCCAGCAGTCCTACTCCAGGGAGGGTGGGTGAAGCTTTCTTT. It translates to CASSPTPGRVGEAFF.

This chain links TRBV27 with TRBJ2-6; no reliable D call. The germline gives CDR1 MNHEY, CDR2 SMNVEV (reference sequence). The CDR3 runs to 15 residues. V lost 3 bases and J lost 4, with 10 bases in between. CDR3 nucleotides: TGTGCCAGCAGTTTTAGGAGCCTGGGGGCCAACGTCCTGACTTTC. It encodes CASSFRSLGANVLTF.

This clone was seen just once. The genes are TRBV27 and TRBJ1-2; D remains unclear. Trimming removed 8 bases from V and 7 bases from J, with 20 bases in between. The CDR3 is 14 residues long. Germline values: CDR1 MNHEY, CDR2 SMNVEV (reference sequence). The CDR3 spells CASPLWEVFCGYTF. The CDR3 DNA reads TGTGCCAGCCCATTGTGGGAGGTTTTCTGTGGCTACACCTTC.

CDR3 amino acids: CARLGTDTNYGYTF. The CDR3 nucleotides are TGTGCCCGCCTCGGGACAGACACTAACTATGGCTACACCTTC. The J gene is TRBJ1-2, the V gene TRBV27; TRBD1 matches at 7 bases. V lost 11 bases, J lost 0 bases, and 9 bases stayed unmatched. CDR1 and CDR2 from the germline V gene are MNHEY and SMNVEV (reference sequence). The length of the CDR3 is 14 residues.

This sequence joins TRBV4-2 and TRBJ2-1; 9 bases are shared with TRBD2. V shed 0 bases, J shed 6 bases, and the junction held 6 bases outside the gene matches. CDR1 and CDR2 from the germline V gene are LGHNA and YNFKEQ. This CDR3 has 16 residues. The chain's CDR3 is CASSQDGSGGFNEQFF. The CDR3 DNA follows: TGTGCCAGCAGCCAAGATGGGAGCGGGGGGTTCAATGAGCAGTTCTTC.

This clone was detected once. V is TRBV28 and J is TRBJ2-7, with a tentative D call TRBD1 (6 bases). Germline loops: CDR1 MDHEN, CDR2 SYDVKM. V was trimmed by 6 bases and J by 5 bases, leaving 14 bases between them. The CDR3 extends over 13 amino acids. The CDR3 sequence is CASRPQGRHEQYF. The CDR3 DNA sequence: TGTGCCAGCAGACCACAGGGTCGCCACGAGCAGTACTTC.

The chain employs TRBV29-1 and TRBJ2-1; TRBD2 matches 9 bases. CDR3 length equals 17 residues. J lost 5 bases, V lost 1 base, and 12 bases had no gene match. Germline CDR1 SQVTM, CDR2 ANQGSEA. The CDR3 region is CSVEGAGGFTKNNEQFF. DNA for the CDR3: TGCAGCGTTGAAGGCGCGGGAGGGTTCACAAAAAACAATGAGCAGTTCTTC.

As DNA, the CDR3 is TGCGCCAGCAGCTTGGGGGGGACTAATACCTACAATGAGCAGTTCTTC. This codes for CASSLGGTNTYNEQFF. The rearrangement joins TRBV5-1 to TRBJ2-1; TRBD2 agrees at 7 bases. After removal of 0 bases from V and 2 bases from J, the junction contained 5 bases not matched to a gene. The CDR3 runs to 16 residues. The germline V gene has CDR1 SGHRS and CDR2 YFSETQ.

The rearrangement links TRBV19 to TRBJ1-1; tentative D call: TRBD1 (6 bases). Germline loops: CDR1 LNHDA, CDR2 SQIVND (reference sequence). V dropped 3 bases and J dropped 7 bases, with 9 bases sitting between them. The CDR3 extends over 12 amino acids. The CDR3 here is CASSMRGIEAFF. CDR3 nucleotides: TGTGCCAGTAGTATGAGGGGGATTGAAGCTTTCTTT.

The chain carries TRBV5-1 and TRBJ2-4, with 12 nucleotides matching TRBD2. Germline CDR1 is SGHRS and CDR2 is YFSETQ. The CDR3 contains 15 residues. With 5 bases clipped from V and 0 bases from J, the junction kept 0 bases outside the gene matches. The CDR3 region has the DNA TGCGCCAGCAGGGGACTAGCGGGAGCCAAAAACATTCAGTACTTC. This gives the protein CASRGLAGAKNIQYF.